This T cell receptor (beta chain) was profiled in a study of T cells after posttransplantation cyclophosphamide. The data were produced by immunoSEQ multiplex PCR, yet TCRdb's version contains in-frame clones alone and is incomplete. The sample presents 14,000 or so clones, none singletons. Many counts were recorded for this clone. Antigen specificity is unknown. Between the trimmed V and J ends, which lost 0 bases and 7 bases, there was a span of 7 bases. The CDR3 length is 13 residues. Per the germline V gene, CDR1 is MGHRA and CDR2 is YSYEKL. The study's findings and limits: Blood and skin or GI T cell repertoires showed limited TRB overlap. Recipient CMV seropositivity and CMV reactivation strongly tracked TRB clonality. Later blood repertoires were often dominated by clones from the donor CD8+ memory compartment.

Treatment was busulfan-fludarabine conditioning, a marrow graft, and cyclophosphamide on days +3 and +4. This specimen was PBMCs, taken 1162 days after allogeneic stem cell transplant with posttransplant cyclophosphamide. This TCR was recovered from a female patient in her 40s who received an allogeneic stem cell transplant from a related donor, was CMV-positive, and had no GVHD. A subset of T cells may come from the graft donor. This sequence joins TRBV4-1 and TRBJ1-5; D is ambiguous. The CDR3 DNA reads TGCGCCAGCAGCCAAGATTTACGGCAGCCCCAGCATTTT. It specifies CASSQDLRQPQHF.